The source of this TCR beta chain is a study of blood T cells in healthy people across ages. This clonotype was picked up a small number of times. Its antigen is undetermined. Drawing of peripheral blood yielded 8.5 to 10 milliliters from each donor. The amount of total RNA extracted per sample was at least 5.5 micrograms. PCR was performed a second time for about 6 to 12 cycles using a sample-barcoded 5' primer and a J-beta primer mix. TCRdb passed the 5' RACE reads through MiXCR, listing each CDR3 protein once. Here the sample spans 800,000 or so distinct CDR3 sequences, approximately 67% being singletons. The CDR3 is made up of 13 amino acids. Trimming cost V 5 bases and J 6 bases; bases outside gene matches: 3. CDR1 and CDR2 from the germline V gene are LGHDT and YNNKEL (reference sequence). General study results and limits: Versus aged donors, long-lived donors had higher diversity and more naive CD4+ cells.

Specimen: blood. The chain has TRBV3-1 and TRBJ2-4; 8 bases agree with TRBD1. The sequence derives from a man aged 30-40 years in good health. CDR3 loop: CASSTDRGNIQYF. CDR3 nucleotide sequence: TGTGCCAGCAGCACAGACAGGGGAAACATTCAGTACTTC.